A selection of T cell receptor beta chains follows, all from one sample in a study of T cell responses to AZD1222 COVID-19 vaccine. Some clones are missing from TCRdb's copy, which holds only in-frame ones; the method was immunoSEQ multiplex PCR. The sample shows 140,000 to 150,000 clones, roughly 92% of them seen only once. The input for sequencing was peripheral blood, taken on day 0 of AZD1222 vaccination. These receptors were taken from an adult in good health. Both conserved end residues are part of each CDR3. The D gene is left open where the match is weak. Expanded clones get a size class; other rows say once, few or many, or leave the size out.

CSVEGPRFFRVDTQYF TRBJ2-3 - TRBV29-1 -
CASSPDRVVFYEQYF TRBJ2-7 - TRBV27 TRBD1
CASSSTELYIQYF TRBJ2-4 - TRBV27 -
CASSFGTDNEQFF TRBJ2-1 - TRBV27 TRBD1
CASSPFQENTGELFF TRBJ2-2 many TRBV18 -
CASSLATGADAGANVLTF TRBJ2-6 - TRBV12-1 -
CASSPGASGRYNEQFF TRBJ2-1 - TRBV3-1/TRBV3-2 TRBD2
CASSLEAPNYGYTF TRBJ1-2 - TRBV5-1 -
CASSSRTGVRTDTQYF TRBJ2-3 - TRBV4-2 TRBD1
CASSPEVNTEAFF TRBJ1-1 - TRBV4-2 -
CASSREDGSRNTIYF TRBJ1-3 - TRBV5-1 -
CASSLVGVGGTGYTF TRBJ1-2 once TRBV7-2 -
CSVGSAGLAREQYF TRBJ2-7 - TRBV29-1 -
CASSPDRANYGYTF TRBJ1-2 - TRBV7-3 TRBD1